The entry below describes one T cell receptor (beta chain). The sample originates from a study of blood T cell repertoires in COVID-19. The protocol was immunoSEQ multiplex PCR, while the TCRdb copy is restricted to in-frame clones and leaves out a portion. The top ten hold about a tenth of the sample, which has roughly 62,000 clones, around four fifths seen once. CDR1 and CDR2 (germline): GTSNPN, SVGIG (reference sequence). CDR3 length: 13 residues. The ends were cut back, 2 bases at V and 6 bases at J, with 11 bases in the middle. The rearrangement joins TRBV30 to TRBJ1-5; D remains ambiguous. The receptor was isolated from a man younger than 40 with COVID-19, enrolled during active disease. Sequencing was carried out using peripheral blood. The CDR3 here is CAWSTVSGQPQHF. The CDR3 DNA is TGTGCCTGGAGTACAGTTTCAGGTCAGCCCCAGCATTTT.